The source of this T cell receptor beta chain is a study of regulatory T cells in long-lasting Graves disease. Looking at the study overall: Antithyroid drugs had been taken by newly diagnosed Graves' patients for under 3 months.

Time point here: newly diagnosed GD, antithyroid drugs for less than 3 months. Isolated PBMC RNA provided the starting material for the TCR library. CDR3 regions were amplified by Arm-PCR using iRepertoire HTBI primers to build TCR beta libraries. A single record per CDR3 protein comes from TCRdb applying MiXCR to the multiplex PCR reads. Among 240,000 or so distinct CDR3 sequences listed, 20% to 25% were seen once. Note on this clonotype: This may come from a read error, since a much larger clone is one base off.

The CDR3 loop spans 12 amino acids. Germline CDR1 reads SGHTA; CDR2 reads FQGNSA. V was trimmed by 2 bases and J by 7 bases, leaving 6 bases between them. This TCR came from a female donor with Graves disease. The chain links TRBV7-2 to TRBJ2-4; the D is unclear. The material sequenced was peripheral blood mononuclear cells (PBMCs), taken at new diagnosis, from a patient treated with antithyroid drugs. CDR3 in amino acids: CASSLRVNIQYF. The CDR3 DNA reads TGTGCCAGCAGCTTAAGGGTCAACATTCAGTACTTC. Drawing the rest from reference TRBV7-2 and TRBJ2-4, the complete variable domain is GAGVSQSPSNKVTEKGKDVELRCDPISGHTALYWYRQSLGQGLEFLIYFQGNSAPDKSGLPSDRFSAERTGGSVSTLTIQRTQQEDSAVYLCASSLRVNIQYFGAGTRLSVL.